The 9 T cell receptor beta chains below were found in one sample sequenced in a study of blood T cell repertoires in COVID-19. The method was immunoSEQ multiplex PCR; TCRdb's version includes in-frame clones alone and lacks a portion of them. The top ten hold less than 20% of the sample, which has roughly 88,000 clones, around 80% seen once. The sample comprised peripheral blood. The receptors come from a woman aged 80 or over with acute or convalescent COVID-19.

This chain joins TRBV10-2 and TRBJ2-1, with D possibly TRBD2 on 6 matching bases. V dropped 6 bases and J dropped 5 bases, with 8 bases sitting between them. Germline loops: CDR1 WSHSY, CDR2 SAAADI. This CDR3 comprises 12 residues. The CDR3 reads CASSAGHNEQFF. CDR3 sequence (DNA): TGCGCCAGCAGCGCGGGGCACAATGAGCAGTTCTTC.

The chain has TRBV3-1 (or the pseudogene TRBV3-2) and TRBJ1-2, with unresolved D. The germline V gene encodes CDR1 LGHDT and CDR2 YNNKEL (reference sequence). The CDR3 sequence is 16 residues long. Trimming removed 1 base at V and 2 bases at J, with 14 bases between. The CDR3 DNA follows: TGTGCCAGCAGCCAAGTACATCCGGGATCCAACTATGGCTACACCTTC. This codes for CASSQVHPGSNYGYTF.

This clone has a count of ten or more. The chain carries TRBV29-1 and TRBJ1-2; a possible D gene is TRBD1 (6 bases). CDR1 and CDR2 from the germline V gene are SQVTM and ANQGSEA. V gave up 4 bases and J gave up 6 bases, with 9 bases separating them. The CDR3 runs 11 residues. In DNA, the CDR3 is TGCAGCGTTGTGGGGGCGGATGGCTACACCTTC. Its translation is CSVVGADGYTF.

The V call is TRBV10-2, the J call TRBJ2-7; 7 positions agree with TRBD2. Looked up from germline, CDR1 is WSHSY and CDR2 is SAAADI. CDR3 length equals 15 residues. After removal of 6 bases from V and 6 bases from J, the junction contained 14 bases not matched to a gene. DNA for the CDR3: TGCGCCAGCAGCGTAACTAGCGCGGAGGAGGGCGAGCAGTACTTC. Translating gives CASSVTSAEEGEQYF.

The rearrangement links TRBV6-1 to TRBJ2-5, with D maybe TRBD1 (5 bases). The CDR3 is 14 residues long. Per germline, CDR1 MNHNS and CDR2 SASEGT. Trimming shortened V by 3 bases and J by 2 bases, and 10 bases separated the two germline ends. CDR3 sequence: CASSEMTVQETQYF. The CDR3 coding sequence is TGTGCCAGCAGTGAGATGACAGTTCAAGAGACCCAGTACTTC.

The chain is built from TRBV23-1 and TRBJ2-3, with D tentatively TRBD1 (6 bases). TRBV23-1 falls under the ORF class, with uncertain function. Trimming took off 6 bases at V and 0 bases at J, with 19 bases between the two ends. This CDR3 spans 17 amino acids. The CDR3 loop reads CASSPSPTGLSTDTQYF. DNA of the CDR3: TGCGCCAGCAGCCCTTCGCCGACAGGTCTAAGCACAGATACGCAGTATTTT.

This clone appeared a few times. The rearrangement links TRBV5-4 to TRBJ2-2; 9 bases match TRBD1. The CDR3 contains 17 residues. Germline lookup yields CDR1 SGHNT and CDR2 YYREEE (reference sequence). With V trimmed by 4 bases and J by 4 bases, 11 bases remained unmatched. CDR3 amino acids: CASSKNSGTGPTGELFF. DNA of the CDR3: TGTGCCAGCAGCAAGAACTCCGGGACAGGGCCCACCGGGGAGCTGTTTTTT.

For the CDR3, the DNA is TGCGCCAGCAGCTTGGACAGCAGCACAGATACGCAGTATTTT. It yields the protein CASSLDSSTDTQYF. V is TRBV5-1 and J is TRBJ2-3; D ambiguous. There are 14 residues in the CDR3. The germline V gene has CDR1 SGHRS and CDR2 YFSETQ. V lost 0 bases, J lost 0 bases, and 5 bases lay in between.

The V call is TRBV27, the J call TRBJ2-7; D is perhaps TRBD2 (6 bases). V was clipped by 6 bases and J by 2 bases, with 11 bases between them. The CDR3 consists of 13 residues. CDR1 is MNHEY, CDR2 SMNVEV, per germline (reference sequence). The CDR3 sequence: CASSRDFAYEQYF. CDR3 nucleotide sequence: TGTGCCAGCAGCCGGGACTTTGCCTACGAGCAGTACTTC.